This entry lists 21 T cell receptor beta chains sequenced from one sample in a study of shared clonotypes between healthy human individuals. This table comes from immunoSEQ multiplex PCR, and its TCRdb copy is limited to in-frame clones, with some not included. The table has around 530,000 clones, around 78% seen once. Sequenced sample: PBMCs. Source of these receptors: a woman aged 35 to 49 in good health. Some clones in this sample may be carry-over from other donors' samples.

The CDR3 loop is CASSLGSGVETQYF. The CDR3, as DNA: TGTGCCAGCAGTTTAGGTTCAGGGGTGGAGACCCAGTACTTC. This chain joins TRBV27 and TRBJ2-5, with D tentatively TRBD1 (6 bases). There are 14 residues in the CDR3. Germline V gives CDR1 MNHEY, CDR2 SMNVEV (reference sequence). V was cut by 2 bases and J by 5 bases, with 12 bases left in between.

This chain connects TRBV6-6 to TRBJ2-3, with 7 bases aligning to TRBD1. Germline values: CDR1 MNHNY, CDR2 SVGAGI (reference sequence). J was trimmed by 8 bases and V by 8 bases; bases with no gene match: 13. The CDR3 covers 14 residues. CDR3 region: CASGYGTDHPTQYF. The CDR3 nucleotides are TGTGCCAGCGGATACGGGACAGATCACCCTACGCAGTATTTT.

This sequence joins TRBV27 and TRBJ2-5; D is uncertain. There are 16 residues in the CDR3. The ends were cut back, 3 bases at V and 5 bases at J, with 19 bases in the middle. From germline, CDR1 is MNHEY and CDR2 SMNVEV (reference sequence). This CDR3 reads CASSLSPGGGWETQYF. The CDR3 nucleotides read TGTGCCAGCAGTTTGTCACCGGGCGGCGGATGGGAGACCCAGTACTTC.

The gene calls are TRBV7-9 and TRBJ1-1; D gene ambiguous. The CDR3 has 14 residues. The germline CDR1 and CDR2 sequences are SEHNR and FQNEAQ (reference sequence). Trimming stripped 1 base from V and 8 bases from J, with 14 bases between. The CDR3 DNA follows: TGTGCCAGCAGCTTAGGTATCGAAGCACTAGAAGCTTTCTTT. It translates to CASSLGIEALEAFF.

This chain links TRBV5-1 with TRBJ2-1; D gene ambiguous. This CDR3 is built from 14 residues. Trimming took 4 bases from V and 6 from J, leaving 14 bases between them. Germline lookup yields CDR1 SGHRS and CDR2 YFSETQ. Written as DNA, the CDR3 is TGCGCCAGCAGCATCCTAGGGCTCAGCAATGAGCAGTTCTTC. It encodes CASSILGLSNEQFF.

The rearrangement links TRBV5-1 to TRBJ2-7, with TRBD2 matching over 9 bases. This CDR3 contains 14 residues. The junction had 0 bases not matched to a gene; V was cut back by 0 bases and J by 2 bases. Germline V gene data show CDR1 as SGHRS and CDR2 as YFSETQ. The CDR3 sequence: CASSLGTSAYEQYF. In DNA, the CDR3 is TGCGCCAGCAGCTTGGGGACTAGCGCCTACGAGCAGTACTTC.

J is TRBJ1-2 and V is TRBV29-1; the match to TRBD1 covers 7 bases. CDR3 length equals 16 residues. The ends lost 4 bases at V and 8 bases at J; junction bases unmatched: 19. Germline V gene lookup returns CDR1 SQVTM and CDR2 ANQGSEA. The CDR3 loop reads CSVVHQGGGAYGGYTF. CDR3 nucleotide sequence: TGCAGCGTTGTTCATCAGGGAGGGGGCGCGTATGGAGGCTACACCTTC. Supplemented by reference TRBV29-1 and TRBJ1-2, the full variable domain reads SAVISQKPSRDICQRGTSLTIQCQVDSQVTMMFWYRQQPGQSLTLIATANQGSEATYESGFVIDKFPISRPNLTFSTLTVSNMSPEDSSIYLCSVVHQGGGAYGGYTFGSGTRLTVV.

Concerning this clone: Other DNA sequences in the sample encode the same CDR3. The chain employs TRBV28 and TRBJ2-7; D gene unclear. The germline gives CDR1 MDHEN, CDR2 SYDVKM. Trimming removed 4 bases at V and 0 bases at J, with 7 bases between. The CDR3 runs 13 residues. DNA of the CDR3: TGTGCCAGCAGTTCCCCCTCCTCCTACGAGCAGTACTTC. Translated: CASSSPSSYEQYF.

Details on this clone: The sample carries other DNA sequences with the same CDR3. The chain couples TRBV7-2 to TRBJ1-2; D may be TRBD1 (6 bases). CDR3 length: 15 residues. The V gene lost 1 base and the J gene lost 4 bases, with 13 bases spanning the gap. CDR1 and CDR2 (germline): SGHTA, FQGNSA. The CDR3 coding sequence is TGTGCCAGCAGCTTAGTTACCGGGGGCGGCTATGGCTACACCTTC. As protein: CASSLVTGGGYGYTF.

The chain carries TRBV6-4 and TRBJ2-1; 11 bases are a match to TRBD2. With V trimmed by 2 bases and J by 9 bases, 6 bases remained unmatched. The CDR3 has 15 amino acids. Per the germline V gene, CDR1 is MRHNA and CDR2 is SNTAGT. The CDR3 sequence: CASSDQLAGVSEQFF. CDR3 bases: TGTGCCAGCAGTGACCAACTAGCGGGAGTCAGTGAGCAGTTCTTC.

This chain uses TRBV7-6 with TRBJ2-5, with TRBD2 matching 10 bases. J was trimmed by 3 bases and V by 4 bases; bases with no gene match: 8. The germline V gene encodes CDR1 SGHVS and CDR2 FNYEAQ. The CDR3 loop spans 16 amino acids. CDR3 loop: CASSSLAGEGKETQYF. DNA of the CDR3: TGTGCCAGCAGCTCCCTAGCGGGAGAAGGGAAAGAGACCCAGTACTTC.

The genes are TRBV7-6 and TRBJ2-2; D gene unclear. V dropped 1 base and J dropped 10 bases, with 13 bases sitting between them. Germline-derived CDR1 and CDR2 are SGHVS and FNYEAQ. CDR3 length: 14 amino acids. Here the CDR3 reads CASSLGGLSPELFF. CDR3 bases: TGTGCCAGCAGCTTAGGAGGCCTTTCCCCGGAGCTGTTTTTT.

The chain combines TRBV27 with TRBJ1-1, with a possible D match to TRBD1 (6 bases). CDR1 is MNHEY, CDR2 SMNVEV, per germline (reference sequence). V lost 4 bases and J lost 0, with 12 bases in between. The CDR3 has 15 residues. In DNA, the CDR3 is TGTGCCAGCAGTTGGGGACATCAGGTGAACACTGAAGCTTTCTTT. Encoded protein: CASSWGHQVNTEAFF.

The gene calls are TRBV4-2 and TRBJ1-4; D remains ambiguous. V lost 0 bases and J lost 8, with 13 bases in between. The CDR3 runs to 15 residues. Germline V gene lookup returns CDR1 LGHNA and CDR2 YNFKEQ. The CDR3 spells CASSQDRGSREKLFF. Here the CDR3 DNA reads TGTGCCAGCAGCCAAGATCGGGGTTCTCGAGAAAAACTGTTTTTT.

For this clone: Since a far larger clone is one base different, this is likely a read error. The same CDR3 can be traced to other DNA sequences in this sample. J is TRBJ2-7 and V is TRBV1; the D call TRBD2 from the table was never checked on the DNA. TRBV1 is flagged as a pseudogene. The CDR3 has 15 amino acids. The CDR3 sequence is CTSSQVGLAGSEQYF. CDR3 in DNA: TGCACCAGCAGCCAAGTGGGACTAGCTGGCAGCGAGCAGTACTTC.

The chain is built from TRBV5-4 and TRBJ2-7; maybe TRBD2 (6 bases). This CDR3 contains 16 residues. CDR1 SGHNT and CDR2 YYREEE come from the germline V gene (reference sequence). Trimming cost V 1 base and J 1 base, with 15 bases left between them. Written as DNA, the CDR3 is TGTGCCAGCAGCTTGTCGGGAGCTGGGTCATCCTACGAGCAGTACTTC. This gives the protein CASSLSGAGSSYEQYF.

The chain recombines TRBV5-1 with TRBJ1-2, with no clear D. Germline loops: CDR1 SGHRS, CDR2 YFSETQ. Trimming removed 0 bases from V and 5 bases from J, with 11 bases in between. The CDR3 spans 14 residues. This chain's CDR3 is CASSLDPVRYGYTF. The CDR3 DNA reads TGCGCCAGCAGCTTGGATCCAGTTAGATATGGCTACACCTTC. The full variable domain, in which reference TRBV5-1 and TRBJ1-2 provide the parts outside the CDR3, is KAGVTQTPRYLIKTRGQQVTLSCSPISGHRSVSWYQQTPGQGLQFLFEYFSETQRNKGNFPGRFSGRQFSNSRSEMNVSTLELGDSALYLCASSLDPVRYGYTFGSGTRLTVV.

With regard to this clone: Other DNA sequences within the sample encode an identical CDR3. The chain links TRBV5-4 to TRBJ2-1; 7 positions agree with TRBD1. CDR1 is SGHNT, CDR2 YYREEE, per germline (reference sequence). Losses at the gene ends were 4 bases for V and 4 bases for J; bases not matched to a gene: 2. CDR3 length: 13 residues. CDR3 bases: TGTGCCAGCAGCCTGGACAGGTACAATGAGCAGTTCTTC. Protein: CASSLDRYNEQFF.

The chain recombines TRBV5-6 with TRBJ2-5, with 11 bases matching TRBD2. Germline CDR1 and CDR2: SGHDT and YYEEEE. The CDR3 totals 15 residues. V shed 5 bases, J shed 1 base, and the junction held 4 bases outside the gene matches. CDR3 nucleotide sequence: TGTGCCAGCAGACACGGGACTAGCGGCCAAGAGACCCAGTACTTC. Protein sequence: CASRHGTSGQETQYF.

The chain is built from TRBV4-3 and TRBJ1-3, with D uncertain. CDR1 and CDR2 from the germline V gene are LGHNA and YSLEER. The CDR3 is 16 residues long. The V and J ends lost 0 bases and 1 base respectively, with 10 bases between them. CDR3 nucleotides: TGCGCCAGCAGCCAAGAGCGGTCCGATTCTGGAAACACCATATATTTT. Amino acids: CASSQERSDSGNTIYF.

The V gene is TRBV18, the J gene TRBJ2-7; D call uncertain. Germline assignment: CDR1 KGHSH and CDR2 LQKENI. V lost 8 bases and J 6 bases, leaving 11 bases between the germline ends. This CDR3 is 11 amino acids long. CDR3 nucleotides: TGTGCCAGCCTGCGGACCGGCGAGCAGTACTTC. Its translation: CASLRTGEQYF.